This is a list of T cell receptor beta chains from one sample in a study of blood T cell repertoires in COVID-19. The protocol was immunoSEQ multiplex PCR, while the TCRdb copy is restricted to in-frame clones and leaves out a portion. The profile covers approximately 170,000 clones, with around two thirds appearing a single time and 2.5% to 3.5% taken by the ten largest. Sequenced material: peripheral blood. The receptors were gathered from a woman of 80 years or more with acute or convalescent COVID-19. The CDR3 runs from the conserved cysteine through the conserved F or W. The order of the fields is CDR3 length, clone size, D gene, V gene, J gene, CDR3 DNA, CDR3 protein. A D gene is named only where the DNA matches it firmly. Rows give clone size only sometimes, using once, few, many, or a class for an expanded clone.

cdr3_length: 14; clone_size: .; d_call: .; v_call: TRBV19; j_call: TRBJ2-3; cdr3_nt: TGTGCCAGTAGTATTGGAGGAACGACTGATACGCAGTATTTT; cdr3_aa: CASSIGGTTDTQYF
cdr3_length: 17; clone_size: .; d_call: .; v_call: TRBV5-1; j_call: TRBJ2-3; cdr3_nt: TGCGCCAGCAGCCCCGGGGTCAGCGTTTCCAGCACAGATACGCAGTATTTT; cdr3_aa: CASSPGVSVSSTDTQYF
cdr3_length: 15; clone_size: .; d_call: .; v_call: TRBV7-2; j_call: TRBJ1-1; cdr3_nt: TGTGCCAGCAGCTTGGCAAGTGTCGGCGGGGGGAGGGCTTTCTTT; cdr3_aa: CASSLASVGGGRAFF
cdr3_length: 14; clone_size: few; d_call: TRBD1; v_call: TRBV29-1; j_call: TRBJ2-5; cdr3_nt: TGCAGCGTGGGACAGGGGGCGCTTTATGAGACCCAGTACTTC; cdr3_aa: CSVGQGALYETQYF
cdr3_length: 14; clone_size: .; d_call: TRBD1; v_call: TRBV7-2; j_call: TRBJ1-4; cdr3_nt: TGTGCCAGCAGCTTAGGACAGGGTAATGAAAAACTGTTTTTT; cdr3_aa: CASSLGQGNEKLFF
cdr3_length: 14; clone_size: few; d_call: TRBD2; v_call: TRBV24-1; j_call: TRBJ2-2; cdr3_nt: TGTGCCACCGCTGGGACTACAAACACCGGGGAGCTGTTTTTT; cdr3_aa: CATAGTTNTGELFF
cdr3_length: 11; clone_size: .; d_call: .; v_call: TRBV19; j_call: TRBJ2-4; cdr3_nt: TGTGCCAGTAGTTCTCCGTACATTCAGTACTTC; cdr3_aa: CASSSPYIQYF
cdr3_length: 16; clone_size: .; d_call: TRBD1; v_call: TRBV7-8; j_call: TRBJ1-5; cdr3_nt: TGTGCCAGCAGCCGATACTCACAGGGGGCAGGTCAGCCCCAGCATTTT; cdr3_aa: CASSRYSQGAGQPQHF
cdr3_length: 16; clone_size: .; d_call: TRBD1; v_call: TRBV6-5; j_call: TRBJ1-5; cdr3_nt: TGTGCCAGCAGTTACTCGCGGCAGGGGGCGATTCAGCCCCAGCATTTT; cdr3_aa: CASSYSRQGAIQPQHF
cdr3_length: 11; clone_size: many; d_call: .; v_call: TRBV11-2; j_call: TRBJ2-7; cdr3_nt: TGTGCCAGCACCCGTGAGCGGTCGCAGTACTTC; cdr3_aa: CASTRERSQYF
cdr3_length: 15; clone_size: once; d_call: TRBD1; v_call: TRBV5-1; j_call: TRBJ1-1; cdr3_nt: TGCGCCAGCAGCTTGGCGGAGGGGACAGGGCCTGAAGCTTTCTTT; cdr3_aa: CASSLAEGTGPEAFF
cdr3_length: 14; clone_size: .; d_call: TRBD1; v_call: TRBV6-5; j_call: TRBJ1-2; cdr3_nt: TGTGCCAGCTTAGGGACAGGGAAGGGCTATGGCTACACCTTC; cdr3_aa: CASLGTGKGYGYTF
cdr3_length: 15; clone_size: many; d_call: TRBD1; v_call: TRBV4-1; j_call: TRBJ2-3; cdr3_nt: TGCGCCAGCAGCCTGGGACAGGGCAACACAGATACGCAGTATTTT; cdr3_aa: CASSLGQGNTDTQYF
cdr3_length: 15; clone_size: medium-sized; d_call: .; v_call: TRBV5-1; j_call: TRBJ2-7; cdr3_nt: TGCGCCAGCAGCGCCAGGGCCACCTCCTCCTACGAGCAGTACTTC; cdr3_aa: CASSARATSSYEQYF
cdr3_length: 14; clone_size: few; d_call: TRBD1; v_call: TRBV29-1; j_call: TRBJ2-1; cdr3_nt: TGCAGCGTCGACCCAACAGGGGCAGGGGATGAGCAGTTCTTC; cdr3_aa: CSVDPTGAGDEQFF
cdr3_length: 15; clone_size: .; d_call: TRBD1; v_call: TRBV5-4; j_call: TRBJ2-5; cdr3_nt: TGTGCCAGCAGCTTGCAGGGGGCGGACCAAGAGACCCAGTACTTC; cdr3_aa: CASSLQGADQETQYF
cdr3_length: 13; clone_size: once; d_call: .; v_call: TRBV2; j_call: TRBJ2-3; cdr3_nt: TGTGCCAGCAGTGTTTCGGGCACAGATACGCAGTATTTT; cdr3_aa: CASSVSGTDTQYF
cdr3_length: 15; clone_size: .; d_call: .; v_call: TRBV16; j_call: TRBJ1-3; cdr3_nt: TGTGCCAGCAGCCAAAGCAGGATCTCTGGAAACACCATATATTTT; cdr3_aa: CASSQSRISGNTIYF
cdr3_length: 15; clone_size: .; d_call: TRBD2; v_call: TRBV7-8; j_call: TRBJ2-1; cdr3_nt: TGTGCCAGCAGCCCTAGCGGGAGAGATACCAATGAGCAGTTCTTC; cdr3_aa: CASSPSGRDTNEQFF
cdr3_length: 14; clone_size: .; d_call: TRBD1; v_call: TRBV28; j_call: TRBJ2-7; cdr3_nt: TGTGCCAGCAGTTTGACAGGGGGCTCCTACGAGCAGTACTTC; cdr3_aa: CASSLTGGSYEQYF
cdr3_length: 16; clone_size: .; d_call: .; v_call: TRBV5-4; j_call: TRBJ1-3; cdr3_nt: TGTGCCAGCAGCTTGAATCAGGGGAGCTCTGGAAACACCATATATTTT; cdr3_aa: CASSLNQGSSGNTIYF
cdr3_length: 16; clone_size: .; d_call: TRBD2; v_call: TRBV28; j_call: TRBJ2-3; cdr3_nt: TGTGCCAGCAGTTCAGTAGCGGGAGGGCCGACAGATACGCAGTATTTT; cdr3_aa: CASSSVAGGPTDTQYF
cdr3_length: 15; clone_size: few; d_call: .; v_call: TRBV7-2; j_call: TRBJ2-5; cdr3_nt: TGTGCCAGCAGCTTAGCATTTGGGGAGTGGGAGACCCAGTACTTC; cdr3_aa: CASSLAFGEWETQYF
cdr3_length: 15; clone_size: .; d_call: .; v_call: TRBV5-1; j_call: TRBJ1-4; cdr3_nt: TGCGCCAGCAGCTTGGCGTCGGCAGGGAATGAAAAACTGTTTTTT; cdr3_aa: CASSLASAGNEKLFF
cdr3_length: 15; clone_size: few; d_call: .; v_call: TRBV5-1; j_call: TRBJ1-1; cdr3_nt: TGCGCCAGCAGCTCTTTGACCGGGATGAACACTGAAGCTTTCTTT; cdr3_aa: CASSSLTGMNTEAFF
cdr3_length: 17; clone_size: .; d_call: TRBD1; v_call: TRBV6-1; j_call: TRBJ1-6; cdr3_nt: TGTGCCAGCAGTGCAACAACCGGGACAGACTATAATTCACCCCTCCACTTT; cdr3_aa: CASSATTGTDYNSPLHF
cdr3_length: 15; clone_size: .; d_call: .; v_call: TRBV19; j_call: TRBJ2-1; cdr3_nt: TGTGCCAGTAGTATATCAGGGGAGTCCAACAATGAGCAGTTCTTC; cdr3_aa: CASSISGESNNEQFF